This T cell receptor beta chain was documented in a study of blood T cell repertoires in COVID-19. CDR3 length: 15 residues. V shed 0 bases and J shed 4 bases, with 12 bases lying between them. The germline V gene has CDR1 SGHDN and CDR2 FVKESK. TCRdb keeps only in-frame clones here, not all; method: immunoSEQ multiplex PCR. The sample shows roughly 60,000 clones, 75% to 85% of them seen only once. The V and J genes are TRBV14 and TRBJ2-5; the D gene is possibly TRBD2 (6 bases). Sequenced sample: peripheral blood. The source of this sequence is a human donor in a cohort sampled during active COVID-19. DNA for the CDR3: TGTGCCAGCAGCCAAGATATACAGACTAGAGAGACCCAGTACTTC. Its protein product is CASSQDIQTRETQYF.